Listed here are 10 T cell receptor beta chains from one sample, sequenced in a study of blood T cell repertoires in COVID-19 (dated by TCRdb to 2020 to 2022). Receptor amplification or capture employed the immunoSEQ multiplex PCR assay. The clones in this table, taken by TCRdb from immuneACCESS, are in-frame only. Not every clone is retained; where verified, under half of the shortfall comes from an unresolved V gene, and the cause of the rest is unknown. The sample table lists some 200,000 clones, roughly 88% of them with a count of one. About 12% of the sample rests with the top ten. The sample was peripheral blood. These receptors all stem from a human donor in a cohort sampled during active COVID-19.

On this clone: Other DNA sequences in the sample encode the same CDR3. The chain is built from TRBV6-2 or TRBV6-3 and TRBJ2-7; D is possibly TRBD1 (5 bases). The CDR3 runs 12 residues. V was shortened by 2 bases and J by 3 bases, with 5 bases between the two germline ends. Germline V CDR1 and CDR2: MNHEY, SVGEGT. The CDR3: CASSYRGYEQYF. The CDR3 nucleotides read TGTGCCAGCAGTTACAGGGGCTACGAGCAGTACTTC.

This chain links TRBV7-9 with TRBJ2-7; 9 positions match TRBD1. With V trimmed by 4 bases and J by 5 bases, 6 bases remained unmatched. Germline V CDR1 and CDR2: SEHNR, FQNEAQ (reference sequence). There are 14 residues in the CDR3. The CDR3 DNA is TGTGCCAGCAGCTGGCTCCGGGACAGGGACGAGCAGTACTTC. Translating gives CASSWLRDRDEQYF.

The chain joins TRBV27 to TRBJ1-2, with 8 bases aligning to TRBD1. V trimming: 5 bases; J trimming: 11 bases; junction bases outside the gene matches: 16. The CDR3 totals 15 residues. Germline CDR1 and CDR2: MNHEY and SMNVEV (reference sequence). As DNA, the CDR3 is TGTGCCAGCAGTGCCAGGACAGGGAAGGGGATGTGGTACACCTTC. This sequence encodes CASSARTGKGMWYTF.

CDR3 bases: TGTGCCAGCAGCCGGGGGGCGAGGCAGCCCCAGCATTTT. This encodes CASSRGARQPQHF. The rearrangement links TRBV12-3 or TRBV12-4 to TRBJ1-5; a weak D match, TRBD1 (6 bases). CDR3 length: 13 amino acids. Trimming stripped 6 bases from V and 7 bases from J, with 13 bases between.

The chain uses TRBV28 and TRBJ2-7; 10 bases match TRBD1. CDR1 and CDR2 from the germline V gene are MDHEN and SYDVKM. J lost 3 bases, V lost 5 bases, and 7 bases had no gene match. The CDR3 sequence is 15 residues long. DNA for the CDR3: TGTGCCAGCAGTATAACCGGGACAGGGGACTACGAGCAGTACTTC. This translates into CASSITGTGDYEQYF.

The DNA of the CDR3 is TGTGCCAGTAGTATTTCGGGCAGGGTGGGCCCTTCTTTGGCGACTGAAGCTTTCTTT. Amino acids: CASSISGRVGPSLATEAFF. This chain links TRBV19 with TRBJ1-1; D is possibly TRBD1 (5 bases). The CDR3 has 19 amino acids. V was trimmed by 3 bases and J by 5 bases, leaving 28 bases between them. CDR1 LNHDA and CDR2 SQIVND come from the germline V gene (reference sequence).

This sequence joins TRBV27 and TRBJ1-2; D is unresolved. The CDR3 is 16 residues long. The V gene lost 5 bases and the J gene lost 7 bases, with 23 bases spanning the gap. The germline V gene encodes CDR1 MNHEY and CDR2 SMNVEV (reference sequence). The CDR3 spells CASSPYLEGGRGGYTF. CDR3 DNA sequence: TGTGCCAGCAGTCCATACCTGGAGGGAGGGAGAGGTGGCTACACCTTC.

This chain connects TRBV18 to TRBJ1-1; 11 nucleotides line up with TRBD1. CDR3 length: 18 residues. Losses at the gene ends were 3 bases for V and 1 base for J; bases not matched to a gene: 10. Germline V CDR1 and CDR2: KGHSH, LQKENI. The CDR3 nucleotides read TGTGCCAGCTCACCGAGGACAGGGGGCATTCGGCAGAACACTGAAGCTTTCTTT. It translates to CASSPRTGGIRQNTEAFF.

The chain joins TRBV4-1 to TRBJ2-2, with TRBD1 matching 8 bases. Germline V CDR1 and CDR2: MGHRA, YSYEKL. J lost 6 bases, V lost 2 bases, and 8 bases had no gene match. This CDR3 is built from 16 residues. The CDR3 DNA reads TGCGCCAGCAGCCAAACCTGGACAGGGTCCCCCGGGGAGCTGTTTTTT. Protein sequence: CASSQTWTGSPGELFF.

This clone was recorded once. The chain joins TRBV7-2 to TRBJ1-1; tentatively, D is TRBD1 (6 bases). The CDR3 runs to 13 residues. In germline, CDR1 is SGHTA, CDR2 FQGNSA. V lost 5 bases and J 4 bases, leaving 11 bases between the germline ends. CDR3 bases: TGTGCCAGCAGCACCAACAGGGTCACTGAAGCTTTCTTT. This sequence encodes CASSTNRVTEAFF.